This T cell receptor (beta chain) was recovered during a study of cytomegalovirus exposure and HLA in healthy donors. About this clone itself: Its antigen is still unknown.

Both 60 Vbeta primers and 13 Jbeta primers went into the PCR. The assay was immunoSEQ multiplex PCR, and TCRdb's table has in-frame clones only and misses some. This sample yields approximately 140,000 clones, of which around 83% are seen a single time; 2% to 3% belongs to the top ten. The CDR3 length is 14 residues. CDR1 and CDR2 from the germline V gene are LNHDA and SQIVND (reference sequence). The germline V and J ends were trimmed by 6 bases and 2 bases, with 11 bases remaining between them. Overall study findings and caveats: A few V segments could not be told apart, such as TRBV6-2 and TRBV6-3, and were left out. Highly shared sequence variants in one cluster were likely a sequencing artifact. Cytomegalovirus association was assigned to about 150 TCR beta chains.

The V gene is TRBV19, the J gene TRBJ1-5; possible D gene TRBD1, 6 bases. The sequencing sample was made of PBMCs. The source of this sequence is a man aged 45-65 years in good health and CMV-seronegative. CDR3: CASRLGAGNQPQHF. CDR3 bases: TGTGCCAGTAGGTTGGGGGCGGGCAATCAGCCCCAGCATTTT.